This entry lists 27 T cell receptor beta chains sequenced from one sample in a study of B cell selection in AIRE deficiency. Measured with immunoSEQ multiplex PCR; TCRdb has only the in-frame clones, and not every one. The table records fewer than 30,000 clones, about 95% of them present only once. CD4+CD127+ cells were sorted as the conventional CD4 T cells. The sample taken for sequencing was CD4+CD127+ conventional T cells sorted from PBMCs. Source of these receptors: a human donor in good health.

The chain combines TRBV6-1 with TRBJ1-2; tentative D call: TRBD1 (6 bases). Trimming pared 6 bases from V and 2 bases from J, leaving 10 bases between. The length of the CDR3 is 13 residues. Germline V lookup: CDR1 MNHNS, CDR2 SASEGT. In DNA, the CDR3 is TGTGCCAGCAGGGAGGACAGCAACTATGGCTACACCTTC. This translates into CASREDSNYGYTF.

This clone occurred once. The rearrangement joins TRBV29-1 to TRBJ1-1; the match to TRBD1 covers 8 bases. V trimming: 7 bases; J trimming: 1 base; junction bases outside the gene matches: 5. The germline V gene encodes CDR1 SQVTM and CDR2 ANQGSEA. This CDR3 region has 13 residues. The CDR3 loop is CSGRQGTNTEAFF. In DNA form, the CDR3 reads TGCAGCGGGAGACAGGGGACGAACACTGAAGCTTTCTTT.

This clone was seen just once. This CDR3 reads CASSERASWSNEQFF. The CDR3 DNA is TGTGCCAGCAGCGAGCGGGCTAGCTGGTCCAATGAGCAGTTCTTC. J is TRBJ2-1 and V is TRBV7-9; possibly TRBD2 for D (6 bases). The CDR3 extends over 15 amino acids. Trimming shortened V by 5 bases and J by 6 bases, and 17 bases separated the two germline ends. Germline V CDR1 and CDR2: SEHNR, FQNEAQ (reference sequence).

The V call is TRBV19, the J call TRBJ1-1; D is unclear. Per the germline V gene, CDR1 is LNHDA and CDR2 is SQIVND (reference sequence). The CDR3 covers 15 residues. The germline V and J ends were trimmed by 3 bases and 3 bases, with 14 bases remaining between them. In DNA, the CDR3 is TGTGCCAGTAGTATCCCTGCCGGGATTGACACTGAAGCTTTCTTT. Residues: CASSIPAGIDTEAFF.

The chain uses TRBV5-1 and TRBJ2-7; TRBD1 aligns across 9 bases. Germline CDR1 SGHRS, CDR2 YFSETQ. The CDR3 has 17 residues. Germline trimming cut 1 base from V and 9 bases from J; bases unmatched to any gene: 17. The CDR3 loop is CASSLTGGSGSVRGQYF. For the CDR3, the DNA is TGCGCCAGCAGCTTGACAGGGGGCTCGGGCTCGGTACGAGGGCAGTACTTC.

Only one count was recorded for this clone. The J gene is TRBJ2-1, the V gene TRBV7-9; 14 bases map to TRBD2. After removal of 2 bases from V and 7 bases from J, the junction contained 7 bases not matched to a gene. Germline CDR1 is SEHNR and CDR2 is FQNEAQ (reference sequence). This CDR3 region has 17 residues. Here the CDR3 reads CASSLSPGLAGENEQFF. The CDR3 bases are TGTGCCAGCAGCTTATCTCCGGGACTAGCGGGAGAGAATGAGCAGTTCTTC.

This chain uses TRBV6-6 with TRBJ2-5; 10 bases line up with TRBD2. V shed 8 bases, J shed 5 bases, and the junction held 5 bases outside the gene matches. The CDR3 spans 13 residues. In germline, CDR1 is MNHNY, CDR2 SVGAGI (reference sequence). The CDR3 spells CASVAGGGETQYF. CDR3 nucleotide sequence: TGTGCCAGCGTAGCGGGGGGAGGGGAGACCCAGTACTTC.

CDR3 amino acids: CASSLGFPSGTTYEQYF. As DNA, the CDR3 is TGTGCCAGCAGCTTAGGTTTCCCTAGCGGGACGACCTACGAGCAGTACTTC. The V gene is TRBV7-8, the J gene TRBJ2-7, with 9 bases identical to TRBD2. The V gene end was trimmed by 1 base and the J gene end by 2 bases; junction bases not matched to a gene: 9. The CDR3 is 17 amino acids. Germline loops: CDR1 SGHVS, CDR2 FQNEAQ.

The rearrangement links TRBV2 to TRBJ2-5, with D possibly called TRBD1 or TRBD2 (5 bases each). V was shortened by 4 bases and J by 4 bases, with 10 bases between the two germline ends. The CDR3 has 13 residues. Germline V CDR1 and CDR2: SNHLY, FYNNEI. CDR3 protein: CASSGDDLETQYF. DNA of the CDR3: TGTGCCAGCAGTGGGGACGACCTAGAGACCCAGTACTTC. Full variable domain (remainder filled in from reference TRBV2 and TRBJ2-5): EPEVTQTPSHQVTQMGQEVILRCVPISNHLYFYWYRQILGQKVEFLVSFYNNEISEKSEIFDDQFSVERPDGSNFTLKIRSTKLEDSAMYFCASSGDDLETQYFGPGTRLLVL.

The chain uses TRBV12-5 and TRBJ1-5, with D perhaps TRBD1 (5 bases). The CDR3 covers 15 residues. Trimming stripped 4 bases from V and 1 base from J, with 11 bases between. Germline values: CDR1 LGHNT, CDR2 FRNRAP. CDR3 region: CASGWGGKSNQPQHF. CDR3 DNA: TGTGCTAGTGGTTGGGGGGGGAAGAGCAATCAGCCCCAGCATTTT.

The chain is built from TRBV27 and TRBJ2-7; 7 bases align to TRBD1. Germline V gene sequence: CDR1 MNHEY, CDR2 SMNVEV (reference sequence). The V gene end was trimmed by 6 bases and the J gene end by 9 bases; junction bases not matched to a gene: 14. The CDR3 extends over 14 amino acids. The CDR3, as DNA: TGTGCCAGCAGACAAGGACAGGCGCCGCTAGGGCAGTACTTC. Amino acid sequence: CASRQGQAPLGQYF.

In its sample, this clone was seen once. The chain is built from TRBV5-1 and TRBJ2-3, with a weak D call TRBD2 (5 bases). Deletions cut 3 bases from V and 5 bases from J, with 10 bases between. Germline CDR1 and CDR2: SGHRS and YFSETQ. The CDR3 has 13 residues. This CDR3 reads CASSSEAGDTQYF. The CDR3 region has the DNA TGCGCCAGCAGCTCGGAGGCAGGAGATACGCAGTATTTT.

The V and J genes are TRBV6-1 and TRBJ2-2; the match to TRBD1 covers 10 bases. The germline V gene has CDR1 MNHNS and CDR2 SASEGT. The ends lost 10 bases at V and 4 bases at J; junction bases unmatched: 6. The CDR3 length is 14 residues. Here the CDR3 DNA reads TGTGCCACCTCCGGGACAGGGGCCACCGGGGAGCTGTTTTTT. The encoded protein is CATSGTGATGELFF.

The chain recombines TRBV5-8 with TRBJ2-2; 9 bases fit TRBD1. This CDR3 has 15 residues. V trimming: 5 bases; J trimming: 4 bases; junction bases outside the gene matches: 6. Germline CDR1 and CDR2: SGHTS and YDEGEE. CDR3 loop: CASSRGQGGTGELFF. As DNA, the CDR3 is TGTGCCAGCAGTCGGGGACAGGGTGGCACCGGGGAGCTGTTTTTT.

This rearrangement joins TRBV10-3 to TRBJ2-4; TRBD1 aligns across 7 bases. The V and J ends lost 8 bases and 5 bases, in that order; junction bases with no gene match: 9. The CDR3 spans 14 residues. Germline CDR1 reads ENHRY; CDR2 reads SYGVKD. In DNA form, the CDR3 reads TGTGCCATCCAATCCGGGACAGCAGAAAACATTCAGTACTTC. As protein: CAIQSGTAENIQYF.

The sample holds one count of this clone. The chain carries TRBV11-3 and TRBJ1-4, with unresolved D. The CDR3 is 17 residues long. Germline V lookup: CDR1 SGHNT, CDR2 YENEEA. Trimming took 0 bases from V and 0 from J, leaving 11 bases between them. CDR3 sequence reads: CASSLEGRRSTNEKLFF. In DNA, the CDR3 is TGTGCCAGCAGCTTAGAAGGACGGCGATCAACTAATGAAAAACTGTTTTTT.

The genes are TRBV7-6 and TRBJ2-5; TRBD2 matches 8 bases. Germline V gene sequence: CDR1 SGHVS, CDR2 FNYEAQ. V was clipped by 3 bases and J by 5 bases; unmatched bases: 5. This CDR3 contains 14 residues. CDR3 amino acids: CASSFYPSGETQYF. The DNA of the CDR3 is TGTGCCAGCAGCTTCTACCCTAGCGGGGAGACCCAGTACTTC.

The chain links TRBV23-1 to TRBJ2-1; TRBD2 matches 13 bases. TRBV23-1 is placed among ORFs of uncertain function. CDR3 length: 12 residues. With V trimmed by 10 bases and J by 7 bases, 1 base remained unmatched. CDR3: CATGLAGNEQFF. In DNA form, the CDR3 reads TGCGCCACGGGACTAGCGGGAAATGAGCAGTTCTTC.

This clone has just one count. The chain combines TRBV28 with TRBJ1-6; 7 bases map to TRBD1. Trimming at V came to 5 bases and at J to 7 bases, leaving 5 bases not matched to a gene. CDR1 is MDHEN, CDR2 SYDVKM, per germline. This CDR3 has 14 residues. CDR3 bases: TGTGCCAGCAGTATCGGACAGGAGAATTCACCCCTCCACTTT. Encoded protein: CASSIGQENSPLHF.

The J gene is TRBJ2-7, the V gene TRBV6-6, with D possibly matching TRBD1 (5 bases). V lost 0 bases, J lost 3 bases, and 12 bases lay in between. This CDR3 is built from 15 residues. The germline V gene has CDR1 MNHNY and CDR2 SVGAGI (reference sequence). The CDR3 nucleotides read TGTGCCAGCAGTTACTCCCGCAGGGCGGTCTACGAGCAGTACTTC. Its translation is CASSYSRRAVYEQYF.

The genes are TRBV5-4 and TRBJ2-2; TRBD1 matches at 7 bases. Trimming at V came to 4 bases and at J to 2 bases, leaving 5 bases not matched to a gene. Per germline, CDR1 SGHNT and CDR2 YYREEE (reference sequence). This CDR3 is built from 15 residues. CDR3: CASSVRDRNTGELFF. The CDR3 DNA reads TGTGCCAGCAGCGTCCGGGACAGAAACACCGGGGAGCTGTTTTTT.

This chain links TRBV11-2 with TRBJ1-6; TRBD1 aligns across 7 bases. V shed 4 bases and J 7 bases; nucleotides not matched to a gene: 4. The CDR3 totals 14 residues. Germline V gene sequence: CDR1 SGHAT, CDR2 FQNNGV. CDR3 sequence (DNA): TGTGCCAGCAGCTCGGACAGGATGAATTCACCCCTCCACTTT. Protein product: CASSSDRMNSPLHF.

The chain recombines TRBV7-2 with TRBJ1-6; D is unresolved. Trimming took 4 bases from V and 0 from J, leaving 13 bases between them. This CDR3 comprises 17 residues. Per germline, CDR1 SGHTA and CDR2 FQGNSA. The CDR3 here is CASSSYGRPSYNSPLHF. The CDR3, as DNA: TGTGCCAGCAGCTCGTATGGGCGGCCCTCCTATAATTCACCCCTCCACTTT.

This clone appeared a single time. The V gene is TRBV6-5, the J gene TRBJ2-7, with 7 bases identical to TRBD1. J was trimmed by 4 bases and V by 10 bases; bases with no gene match: 4. The CDR3 covers 11 residues. Germline V gene sequence: CDR1 MNHEY, CDR2 SVGAGI. Here the CDR3 DNA reads TGTGCCATCCAGGGGGATTACGAGCAGTACTTC. Translating gives CAIQGDYEQYF.

The chain uses TRBV4-1 and TRBJ1-3; 7 bases map to TRBD1. J gave up 2 bases and V 1 base, and 5 bases lay outside the gene matches. There are 16 residues in the CDR3. From germline, CDR1 is MGHRA and CDR2 YSYEKL. The CDR3 bases are TGCGCCAGCAGCCAAGGTAGACAGGGAACTGGAAACACCATATATTTT. Its protein is CASSQGRQGTGNTIYF.

The rearrangement joins TRBV5-4 to TRBJ2-3; no firm D call. Germline lookup yields CDR1 SGHNT and CDR2 YYREEE (reference sequence). This CDR3 spans 15 amino acids. V lost 4 bases, J lost 2 bases, and 14 bases lay in between. CDR3: CASSVDGSVTDTQYF. The CDR3 DNA reads TGTGCCAGCAGCGTGGACGGAAGTGTCACAGATACGCAGTATTTT.

The CDR3 sequence is CASGEDEKLFF. The CDR3 region has the DNA TGTGCCAGCGGGGAGGATGAAAAACTGTTTTTT. The chain recombines TRBV6-6 with TRBJ1-4; D gene ambiguous. The CDR3 consists of 11 residues. Germline V gives CDR1 MNHNY, CDR2 SVGAGI (reference sequence). Trimming pared 8 bases from V and 6 bases from J, leaving 7 bases between.